This T cell receptor (beta chain) appears in the sequencing data of a study of molecular identifiers for immune sequencing clone quantification. This clonotype was detected a few times. The antigen remains undetermined. TCRdb reprocessed the PCR reads via MiXCR and lists one record per CDR3 protein. The sample records approximately 97,000 distinct CDR3 sequences, 20% to 25% being singletons. Germline CDR1 is SQVTM and CDR2 is ANQGSEA. The CDR3 covers 11 residues. V was clipped by 6 bases and J by 8 bases; unmatched bases: 4. Whole-study results and caveats: Clones above 20 RNA copies contained over 97% of effector molecules but under 1% of naive ones.

The chain has TRBV29-1 and TRBJ2-1, with 7 bases matching TRBD1. This sequence originates from a human donor in good health. Some libraries in this study had Jurkat cell RNA spiked in. Sequencing was performed on naive CD8+ T cells from blood, with Jurkat cell RNA spiked in. Subset denoted: FACS-sorted CD8+CD4-CCR7+CD45RA+ naive T cells. The CDR3 spells CSVTQGYEQFF. The DNA of the CDR3 is TGCAGCGTCACACAGGGGTATGAGCAGTTCTTC.